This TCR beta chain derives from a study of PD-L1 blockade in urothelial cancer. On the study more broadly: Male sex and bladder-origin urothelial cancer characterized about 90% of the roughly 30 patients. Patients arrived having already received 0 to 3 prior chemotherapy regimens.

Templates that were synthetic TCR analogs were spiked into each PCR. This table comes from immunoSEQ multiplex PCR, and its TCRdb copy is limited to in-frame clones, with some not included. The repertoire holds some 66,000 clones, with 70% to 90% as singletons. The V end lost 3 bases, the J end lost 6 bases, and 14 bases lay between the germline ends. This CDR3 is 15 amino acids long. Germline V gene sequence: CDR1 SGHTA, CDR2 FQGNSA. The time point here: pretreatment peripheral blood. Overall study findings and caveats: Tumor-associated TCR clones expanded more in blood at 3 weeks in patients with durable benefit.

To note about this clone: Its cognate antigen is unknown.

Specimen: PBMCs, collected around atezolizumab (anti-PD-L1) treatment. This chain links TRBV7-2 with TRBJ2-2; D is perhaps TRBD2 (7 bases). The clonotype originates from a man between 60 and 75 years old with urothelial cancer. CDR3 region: CASSLGGGGSGELFF. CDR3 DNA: TGTGCCAGCAGCTTGGGCGGGGGCGGATCCGGGGAGCTGTTTTTT.